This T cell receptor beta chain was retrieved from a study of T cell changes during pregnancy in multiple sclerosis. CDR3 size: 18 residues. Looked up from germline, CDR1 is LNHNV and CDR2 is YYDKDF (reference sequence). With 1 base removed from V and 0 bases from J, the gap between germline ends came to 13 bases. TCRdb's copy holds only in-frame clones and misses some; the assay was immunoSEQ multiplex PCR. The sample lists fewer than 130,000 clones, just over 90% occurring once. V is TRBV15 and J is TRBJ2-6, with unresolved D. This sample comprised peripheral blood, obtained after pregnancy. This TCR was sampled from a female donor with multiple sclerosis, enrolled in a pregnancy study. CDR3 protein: CATSRASDSSSGANVLTF. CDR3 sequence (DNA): TGTGCCACCAGCAGAGCAAGTGACTCAAGCTCTGGGGCCAACGTCCTGACTTTC.